This entry features one T cell receptor (beta chain) sequence. Sequenced by immunoSEQ multiplex PCR; TCRdb stores in-frame clones only, minus some. The data hold approximately 69,000 clones, with 80% to 95% observed a single time. This sample stems from a study of OX40 agonist ivuxolimab in advanced cancers. The CDR3 consists of 15 residues. Germline V CDR1 and CDR2: MNHEY, SMNVEV (reference sequence). Deletions cut 2 bases from V and 4 bases from J, with 9 bases between. This sample comprised CD4+ or CD8+ T cells sorted from blood, obtained in a trial of the OX40 agonist ivuxolimab. The receptor was derived from an adult with an advanced solid tumor such as melanoma, head and neck, liver or kidney cancer. The gene calls are TRBV27 and TRBJ2-6; D is possibly TRBD1 or TRBD2 (5 bases each). CDR3 DNA sequence: TGTGCCAGCAGTTTAGGGGGTTCCGGGGCCAACGTCCTGACTTTC. It translates to CASSLGGSGANVLTF.